Below, one T cell receptor beta chain is given with its context. Authors' data handling: Amplification of reference gene primers provided the estimated nucleated cell counts. Sequencing used immunoSEQ multiplex PCR; TCRdb keeps in-frame clones, though not all of them. The V and J calls and clone size were taken over from that table, and D and trimming were inferred from the DNA. The data hold fewer than 250,000 clones, with around four fifths observed a single time. These data originate in a study of blood T cell repertoires in COVID-19. Turning to the study itself: The United States, Italy and Spain were the sources of the acute and convalescent COVID-19 samples. The cDNA or gDNA used as material had been derived from T cells, B-cell-depleted T cells, or PBMCs.

Trimming at V came to 1 base and at J to 5 bases, leaving 2 bases not matched to a gene. Germline-derived CDR1 and CDR2 are SEHNR and FQNEAQ (reference sequence). There are 14 residues in the CDR3. This sequence originates from a woman aged 60-75 years with active or convalescent COVID-19. The chain is built from TRBV7-9 and TRBJ1-5, with 7 bases fitting TRBD1. The specimen was peripheral blood. For the CDR3, the DNA is TGTGCCAGCAGCTTAGGGACAGGAGATCAGCCCCAGCATTTT. Protein sequence: CASSLGTGDQPQHF.